One T cell receptor beta chain is described in this entry. V shed 6 bases, J shed 4 bases, and the junction held 8 bases outside the gene matches. This CDR3 region has 14 residues. Unique molecular identifiers were attached to individual cDNA molecules. TCRdb re-analysed the 5' RACE reads in MiXCR, keeping a single row per CDR3 protein. This sample carries about 66,000 distinct CDR3 sequences, around 8.7% of them seen once, and the ten largest clones take about 3.5%. The data originate from a study of early T cells in non-severe SARS-CoV-2 infection. Sequencing was done on a sample of whole blood. The receptor was isolated from an adult who was a healthcare worker with PCR-confirmed SARS-CoV-2 infection or an uninfected control (not recorded which). V is TRBV12-3 or TRBV12-4 and J is TRBJ1-1; 7 positions agree with TRBD1. The CDR3 DNA sequence: TGTGCCAGCAGCATCGACAGGGCCGGCACTGAAGCTTTCTTT. Translated: CASSIDRAGTEAFF.